Following are 31 T cell receptor beta chains from one sample sequenced in a study of PD-L1 blockade in urothelial cancer. Generated by immunoSEQ multiplex PCR, the TCRdb table keeps only in-frame clones and is missing some. The sample consists of 50,000 to 55,000 clones, over 65% of them appearing once. The time point was: pretreatment peripheral blood. The source was PBMCs, collected around atezolizumab (anti-PD-L1) treatment. All receptors come from a man aged 45-65 years with urothelial cancer.

The genes are TRBV6-5 and TRBJ1-2; 7 bases map to TRBD1. The V segment lost 8 bases and the J segment 8 bases; nucleotides outside the gene matches: 8. The CDR3 runs 12 residues. CDR1 MNHEY and CDR2 SVGAGI come from the germline V gene. The CDR3 here is CASRRTGSGYTF. Here the CDR3 DNA reads TGTGCCAGCCGGAGGACAGGTTCCGGCTACACCTTC.

This chain uses TRBV5-1 with TRBJ2-5, with a possible D match to TRBD1 (5 bases). The CDR3 is 14 amino acids. V lost 0 bases, J lost 3 bases, and 9 bases lay in between. Germline V gives CDR1 SGHRS, CDR2 YFSETQ. Written as DNA, the CDR3 is TGCGCCAGCAGCTTGGGACAGTCAGAAGAGACCCAGTACTTC. Translated, it gives CASSLGQSEETQYF.

The V gene is TRBV4-2, the J gene TRBJ2-1; TRBD2 might be the D (5 bases). The germline CDR1 and CDR2 sequences are LGHNA and YNFKEQ. The germline V and J ends were trimmed by 1 base and 8 bases, with 12 bases remaining between them. The CDR3 length is 14 residues. CDR3 residues: CASSQGVEGYEQFF. CDR3 nucleotide sequence: TGTGCCAGCAGCCAAGGTGTAGAGGGCTATGAGCAGTTCTTC.

V usage is TRBV7-2 and J usage is TRBJ2-3; D gene ambiguous. This CDR3 is 12 amino acids long. Trimming shortened V by 5 bases and J by 6 bases, and 9 bases separated the two germline ends. The germline V gene encodes CDR1 SGHTA and CDR2 FQGNSA. CDR3 sequence reads: CASSIDGDTQYF. The CDR3 DNA reads TGTGCCAGCAGCATAGACGGGGATACGCAGTATTTT.

The chain couples TRBV30 to TRBJ1-5; 7 bases are shared with TRBD1. The V gene end was trimmed by 3 bases and the J gene end by 8 bases; junction bases not matched to a gene: 10. This CDR3 comprises 14 residues. In germline, CDR1 is GTSNPN, CDR2 SVGIG (reference sequence). The CDR3 bases are TGTGCCTGGAGGCCGACAGGGTCGTCGAAGCCCCAGCATTTT. It codes for CAWRPTGSSKPQHF.

The rearrangement joins TRBV9 to TRBJ2-7; the match to TRBD1 covers 8 bases. Germline CDR1 reads SGDLS; CDR2 reads YYNGEE. The CDR3 contains 16 residues. Germline trimming cut 0 bases from V and 3 bases from J; bases unmatched to any gene: 8. DNA of the CDR3: TGTGCCAGCAGCGTAGAATCCCAGGGGGCGCGCTACGAGCAGTACTTC. As protein: CASSVESQGARYEQYF.

J is TRBJ1-1 and V is TRBV10-2; D is unclear. The CDR3 runs 13 residues. CDR1 WSHSY and CDR2 SAAADI come from the germline V gene. Trimming took 8 bases from V and 5 from J, leaving 15 bases between them. The chain's CDR3 is CASRLEHGTEAFF. The DNA of the CDR3 is TGCGCCAGCCGTCTCGAGCACGGGACTGAAGCTTTCTTT.

The rearrangement links TRBV27 to TRBJ2-1; TRBD2 aligns across 11 bases. Germline-derived CDR1 and CDR2 are MNHEY and SMNVEV (reference sequence). The length of the CDR3 is 16 residues. With 4 bases clipped from V and 9 bases from J, the junction kept 11 bases outside the gene matches. CDR3 DNA sequence: TGTGCCAGCAGTTCATCGACTAGCGGGACCCACCGTGAGCAGTTCTTC. Its protein is CASSSSTSGTHREQFF.

This rearrangement joins TRBV28 to TRBJ2-5, with a weak D call TRBD2 (6 bases). CDR3 length: 13 amino acids. Germline V gene data show CDR1 as MDHEN and CDR2 as SYDVKM. V was shortened by 8 bases and J by 3 bases, with 13 bases between the two germline ends. CDR3 DNA sequence: TGTGCCAGCGGGGGGTCCGGGAAAGAGACCCAGTACTTC. Residues: CASGGSGKETQYF.

This clone occurred once. This chain uses TRBV27 with TRBJ2-3; 8 bases are shared with TRBD1. Trimming at V came to 3 bases and at J to 0 bases, leaving 11 bases not matched to a gene. Looked up from germline, CDR1 is MNHEY and CDR2 is SMNVEV (reference sequence). The CDR3 runs to 18 residues. The CDR3 reads CASSFAGGRGGSTDTQYF. CDR3 DNA sequence: TGTGCCAGCAGTTTCGCAGGGGGCCGGGGCGGGAGCACAGATACGCAGTATTTT.

The chain carries TRBV12-5 and TRBJ1-1; D perhaps matches TRBD1 (6 bases). From germline, CDR1 is LGHNT and CDR2 FRNRAP. The CDR3 spans 13 residues. The V end lost 7 bases, the J end lost 0 bases, and 9 bases lay between the germline ends. The DNA for the CDR3 is TGTGCTAGTGCCCGGACAGTGAACACTGAAGCTTTCTTT. It encodes CASARTVNTEAFF.

Here the CDR3 reads CASSPTRQSPEQYF. CDR3 in DNA: TGTGCCAGCAGCCCCACAAGACAGTCCCCCGAGCAGTACTTC. V gene TRBV7-3 combines with J gene TRBJ2-7; weak D call: TRBD1 (5 bases). The CDR3 consists of 14 residues. V was cut by 5 bases and J by 6 bases, with 17 bases left in between. CDR1 SGHTA and CDR2 FQGTGA come from the germline V gene.

In this sample, this clone turned up a few times. This chain links TRBV28 with TRBJ1-1, with a tentative D call TRBD1 (5 bases). The CDR3 has 15 amino acids. The germline V gene has CDR1 MDHEN and CDR2 SYDVKM. Trimming shortened V by 8 bases and J by 0 bases, and 16 bases separated the two germline ends. The CDR3, as DNA: TGTGCCAGCCACTCCAGCCGGGGGATGAACACTGAAGCTTTCTTT. Its translation is CASHSSRGMNTEAFF.

V gene TRBV19 combines with J gene TRBJ1-1; no definite D call. The CDR3 contains 16 residues. V was pared by 3 bases and J by 1 base, with 15 bases between. The germline gives CDR1 LNHDA, CDR2 SQIVND (reference sequence). The CDR3 sequence is CASSMMSGRANTEAFF. The CDR3 coding sequence is TGTGCCAGTAGTATGATGAGCGGGAGAGCGAACACTGAAGCTTTCTTT.

The chain employs TRBV25-1 and TRBJ2-4; D uncertain. The CDR3 is 12 residues long. Germline values: CDR1 MGHDK, CDR2 SYGVNS. V lost 4 bases and J lost 2, with 3 bases in between. The CDR3 here is CASSATKNIQYF. CDR3 bases: TGTGCCAGCAGTGCCACCAAAAACATTCAGTACTTC.

The rearrangement joins TRBV4-1 to TRBJ2-7; 8 nucleotides agree with TRBD1. Germline CDR1 and CDR2: MGHRA and YSYEKL. The V and J ends lost 0 bases and 4 bases, in that order; junction bases with no gene match: 5. The CDR3 runs to 15 residues. DNA for the CDR3: TGCGCCAGCAGCCAAGAGTCCCAGGGGGCTTACGAGCAGTACTTC. Translated: CASSQESQGAYEQYF.

The chain uses TRBV7-3 and TRBJ2-1, with 12 bases lining up with TRBD2. This CDR3 region has 15 residues. Trimming took 4 bases from V and 6 from J; bases not matched to a gene: 4. In germline, CDR1 is SGHTA, CDR2 FQGTGA. The CDR3 protein is CASSSLAGGGNEQFF. CDR3 coding DNA: TGTGCCAGCAGCTCGCTAGCGGGGGGGGGCAATGAGCAGTTCTTC.

V and J are TRBV20-1 and TRBJ1-5; tentative D call: TRBD1 (5 bases). V gave up 5 bases and J gave up 8 bases, with 10 bases separating them. Germline CDR1 DFQATT, CDR2 SNEGSKA (reference sequence). The CDR3 spans 11 residues. The CDR3 protein is CSAQRGEPQHF. CDR3 nucleotides: TGCAGTGCTCAGCGGGGGGAGCCCCAGCATTTT.

In its sample, this clone is medium-sized. This chain's CDR3 is CAWSVGGGRVSYNEQFF. The CDR3 nucleotides are TGTGCCTGGAGTGTCGGTGGCGGGAGGGTCTCCTACAATGAGCAGTTCTTC. The V call is TRBV30, the J call TRBJ2-1; 9 bases line up with TRBD2. Looked up from germline, CDR1 is GTSNPN and CDR2 is SVGIG (reference sequence). With 0 bases clipped from V and 0 bases from J, the junction kept 6 bases outside the gene matches. This CDR3 spans 17 amino acids.

This chain links TRBV9 with TRBJ2-3; D is possibly TRBD1 (6 bases). Per the germline V gene, CDR1 is SGDLS and CDR2 is YYNGEE. This CDR3 is 21 amino acids long. Trimming pared 0 bases from V and 1 base from J, leaving 27 bases between. CDR3: CASSVGRDAEALGARTDTQYF. The CDR3 DNA follows: TGTGCCAGCAGCGTAGGCCGGGACGCAGAGGCCCTGGGGGCGCGCACAGATACGCAGTATTTT.

The chain recombines TRBV9 with TRBJ2-3; 7 bases match TRBD2. This CDR3 spans 14 amino acids. From germline, CDR1 is SGDLS and CDR2 YYNGEE. Trimming cost V 5 bases and J 2 bases; bases outside gene matches: 5. This CDR3 is CASRERGDTDTQYF. In nucleotides, the CDR3 is TGTGCCAGCAGAGAGCGGGGAGACACAGATACGCAGTATTTT.

This clone was observed a single time. The rearrangement uses TRBV5-6 and TRBJ2-6; 8 bases match TRBD1. After removal of 1 base from V and 0 bases from J, the junction contained 9 bases not matched to a gene. Germline CDR1 is SGHDT and CDR2 is YYEEEE. The CDR3 totals 19 residues. The CDR3 loop reads CASSLLSDRGPSGANVLTF. The CDR3 DNA sequence: TGTGCCAGCAGCTTGCTGTCTGACAGGGGTCCCTCTGGGGCCAACGTCCTGACTTTC.

This clone showed up just once. The chain combines TRBV29-1 with TRBJ2-1; 13 nucleotides align to TRBD2. Germline loops: CDR1 SQVTM, CDR2 ANQGSEA. The CDR3 runs 15 residues. Unmatched junction bases numbered 6, after V lost 6 bases and J lost 4 bases. The DNA of the CDR3 is TGCAGCGTGGGGACTAGCGGGATAGTGTACAATGAGCAGTTCTTC. Encoded protein: CSVGTSGIVYNEQFF.

V and J are TRBV28 and TRBJ1-5; 10 bases line up with TRBD1. V dropped 6 bases and J dropped 0; count of bases not matched to a gene: 11. The germline V gene encodes CDR1 MDHEN and CDR2 SYDVKM. This CDR3 has 18 amino acids. The CDR3 sequence is CASSPTLGTGASNQPQHF. The CDR3 bases are TGTGCCAGCAGCCCAACCCTCGGGACAGGGGCTAGCAATCAGCCCCAGCATTTT.

The sample holds one count of this clone. The CDR3 reads CASSLGAGVGSTTDTQYF. The CDR3 region has the DNA TGTGCCAGTAGTCTCGGCGCAGGGGTGGGGTCAACCACAGATACGCAGTATTTT. The V and J genes are TRBV19 and TRBJ2-3; D is possibly TRBD1 (6 bases). Per the germline V gene, CDR1 is LNHDA and CDR2 is SQIVND (reference sequence). Trimming removed 5 bases from V and 2 bases from J, with 23 bases in between. This CDR3 is built from 18 residues.

The V and J genes are TRBV30 and TRBJ2-7; D might be TRBD1 (5 bases). Germline values: CDR1 GTSNPN, CDR2 SVGIG (reference sequence). Deletions cut 3 bases from V and 6 bases from J, with 12 bases between. The CDR3 loop spans 12 amino acids. This CDR3 reads CAWRLSGPEQYF. For the CDR3, the DNA is TGTGCCTGGAGGTTATCAGGGCCCGAGCAGTACTTC.

This rearrangement joins TRBV29-1 to TRBJ1-2; a possible D gene is TRBD1 (6 bases). The CDR3 runs 13 residues. The V gene lost 5 bases and the J gene lost 0 bases, with 10 bases spanning the gap. From germline, CDR1 is SQVTM and CDR2 ANQGSEA. The CDR3 sequence: CSVLQGPNYGYTF. The CDR3 DNA is TGCAGCGTTCTCCAGGGGCCTAACTATGGCTACACCTTC.

This clone has just one count. In nucleotides, the CDR3 is TGTGCCAGCAGCTTACGCCAGGGTTACGAGCAGTACTTC. This encodes CASSLRQGYEQYF. The genes are TRBV11-3 and TRBJ2-7; D is possibly TRBD1 (5 bases). Germline loops: CDR1 SGHNT, CDR2 YENEEA. The CDR3 runs to 13 residues. Trimming pared 2 bases from V and 4 bases from J, leaving 9 bases between.

The chain couples TRBV11-3 to TRBJ2-2; D is possibly TRBD1 (5 bases). The CDR3 loop spans 16 amino acids. Germline values: CDR1 SGHNT, CDR2 YENEEA. The V end lost 1 base, the J end lost 1 base, and 10 bases lay between the germline ends. This CDR3 reads CASSLGQGGNTGELFF. CDR3 nucleotides: TGTGCCAGCAGCTTAGGTCAGGGCGGGAACACCGGGGAGCTGTTTTTT.

The chain couples TRBV7-2 to TRBJ2-1; 13 bases align to TRBD2. In germline, CDR1 is SGHTA, CDR2 FQGNSA. V lost 5 bases and J lost 8; bases outside the gene matches: 6. The CDR3 extends over 15 amino acids. The CDR3 coding sequence is TGTGCCAGCAGCAGGACTAGCGGGAGTTTGGATGAGCAGTTCTTC. Its protein is CASSRTSGSLDEQFF.

The gene calls are TRBV7-2 and TRBJ2-7; D is possibly TRBD1 (5 bases). From germline, CDR1 is SGHTA and CDR2 FQGNSA. The CDR3 has 15 amino acids. The ends were cut back, 0 bases at V and 3 bases at J, with 12 bases in the middle. As DNA, the CDR3 is TGTGCCAGCAGCTTAGCAGGTTACCAGGGCTACGAGCAGTACTTC. Residues: CASSLAGYQGYEQYF. Variable domain in full (rest from reference TRBV7-2 and TRBJ2-7): GAGVSQSPSNKVTEKGKDVELRCDPISGHTALYWYRQSLGQGLEFLIYFQGNSAPDKSGLPSDRFSAERTGGSVSTLTIQRTQQEDSAVYLCASSLAGYQGYEQYFGPGTRLTVT.